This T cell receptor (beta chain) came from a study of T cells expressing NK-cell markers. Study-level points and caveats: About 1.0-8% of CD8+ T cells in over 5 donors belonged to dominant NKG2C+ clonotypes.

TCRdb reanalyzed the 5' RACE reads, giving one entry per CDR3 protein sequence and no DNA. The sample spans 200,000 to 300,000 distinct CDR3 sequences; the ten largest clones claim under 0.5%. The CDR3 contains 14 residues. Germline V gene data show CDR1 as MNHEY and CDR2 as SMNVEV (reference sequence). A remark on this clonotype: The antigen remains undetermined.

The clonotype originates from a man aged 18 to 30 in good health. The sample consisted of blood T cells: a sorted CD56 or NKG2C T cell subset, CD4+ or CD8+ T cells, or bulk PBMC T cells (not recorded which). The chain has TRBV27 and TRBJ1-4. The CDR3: CASRPQVSNEKLFF. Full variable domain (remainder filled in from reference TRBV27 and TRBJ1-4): EAQVTQNPRYLITVTGKKLTVTCSQNMNHEYMSWYRQDPGLGLRQIYYSMNVEVTDKGDVPEGYKVSRKEKRNFPLILESPSPNQTSLYFCASRPQVSNEKLFFGSGTQLSVL.